This passage covers 20 T cell receptor beta chains from one sample sequenced in a study of OX40 agonist ivuxolimab in advanced cancers. Method: immunoSEQ multiplex PCR; TCRdb's copy keeps in-frame clones and lacks some. The table includes roughly 49,000 clones, about 86% detected once. The sequenced sample was CD4+ or CD8+ T cells sorted from blood, obtained in a trial of the OX40 agonist ivuxolimab. All receptors come from an adult with an advanced solid tumor such as melanoma, head and neck, liver or kidney cancer.

This clone has only one observation. The rearrangement links TRBV4-3 to TRBJ2-3; D is ambiguous. The CDR3 totals 14 residues. The ends were cut back, 1 base at V and 3 bases at J, with 8 bases in the middle. Germline V gene lookup returns CDR1 LGHNA and CDR2 YSLEER. The CDR3 DNA is TGCGCCAGCAGCCAAGGGTACCTTACAGATACGCAGTATTTT. Translated: CASSQGYLTDTQYF.

This clone has more than one count but fewer than ten. This rearrangement joins TRBV11-3 to TRBJ2-3; a weak D match, TRBD2 (5 bases). This CDR3 has 13 amino acids. Germline V lookup: CDR1 SGHNT, CDR2 YENEEA. V shed 5 bases and J shed 2 bases, with 8 bases lying between them. For the CDR3, the DNA is TGTGCCAGCAGCGACTACGACACAGATACGCAGTATTTT. This sequence encodes CASSDYDTDTQYF.

The sample holds one count of this clone. The rearrangement joins TRBV30 to TRBJ2-1; a weak D match, TRBD2 (5 bases). V lost 2 bases, J lost 10 bases, and 9 bases lay in between. CDR3 size: 11 residues. The germline CDR1 and CDR2 sequences are GTSNPN and SVGIG (reference sequence). CDR3 nucleotide sequence: TGTGCCTGGAGTCCCTCGGGGGAGCAGTTCTTC. This codes for CAWSPSGEQFF. Filled out from reference TRBV30 and TRBJ2-1, the complete variable domain reads SQTIHQWPATLVQPVGSPLSLECTVEGTSNPNLYWYRQAAGRGLQLLFYSVGIGQISSEVPQNLSASRPQDRQFILSSKKLLLSDSGFYLCAWSPSGEQFFGPGTRLTVL.

This clone ranks as medium-sized. The gene calls are TRBV4-3 and TRBJ2-3, with 13 bases identical to TRBD2. Germline V gene data show CDR1 as LGHNA and CDR2 as YSLEER. The CDR3 runs to 18 residues. V was pared by 4 bases and J by 4 bases, with 11 bases of the junction left unmatched. The CDR3 protein is CASSLDTGTSGAADTQYF. CDR3 bases: TGCGCCAGCAGCCTCGATACTGGGACTAGCGGGGCCGCAGATACGCAGTATTTT.

V is TRBV7-6 and J is TRBJ1-6; 7 nucleotides line up with TRBD1. Germline V gene data show CDR1 as SGHVS and CDR2 as FNYEAQ. J was trimmed by 9 bases and V by 2 bases; bases with no gene match: 7. The CDR3 has 15 amino acids. The CDR3 region is CASSLLGGAGSPLHF. CDR3 DNA sequence: TGTGCCAGCAGCTTACTAGGGGGCGCGGGTTCACCCCTCCACTTT.

The chain recombines TRBV5-1 with TRBJ2-1, with D perhaps assigned TRBD1 or TRBD2 (5 bases each). This CDR3 is built from 16 residues. Trimming stripped 2 bases from V and 2 bases from J, with 14 bases between. CDR1 is SGHRS and CDR2 is YFSETQ in the germline V gene. CDR3 in DNA: TGCGCCAGCAGCTTAAGGGTGGGGGAAACCTACAATGAGCAGTTCTTC. Its protein is CASSLRVGETYNEQFF.

This chain joins TRBV6-4 and TRBJ2-5; perhaps TRBD2 as D (5 bases). Germline assignment: CDR1 MRHNA and CDR2 SNTAGT. V shed 7 bases and J shed 3 bases, with 12 bases lying between them. The CDR3 loop spans 13 amino acids. The CDR3 loop reads CASTHGKEETQYF. The CDR3 nucleotides are TGTGCCAGCACCCACGGGAAGGAAGAGACCCAGTACTTC.

The chain couples TRBV5-1 to TRBJ2-1; tentatively, D is TRBD1 (6 bases). The CDR3 has 12 amino acids. With 4 bases removed from V and 9 bases from J, the gap between germline ends came to 11 bases. Germline lookup yields CDR1 SGHRS and CDR2 YFSETQ. The CDR3: CASSGTGLEQFF. CDR3 DNA: TGCGCCAGCAGCGGAACAGGGCTTGAGCAGTTCTTC.

The rearrangement joins TRBV25-1 to TRBJ1-5; D remains unclear. The CDR3 has 12 residues. Looked up from germline, CDR1 is MGHDK and CDR2 is SYGVNS. Trimming shortened V by 4 bases and J by 7 bases, and 8 bases separated the two germline ends. The CDR3, as DNA: TGTGCCAGCAGTGCTACCGAACAGCCCCAGCATTTT. Translated: CASSATEQPQHF.

The genes are TRBV4-3 and TRBJ1-1; D ambiguous. CDR1 is LGHNA and CDR2 is YSLEER in the germline V gene. The CDR3 extends over 13 amino acids. V lost 1 base, J lost 5 bases, and 8 bases lay in between. Here the CDR3 reads CASSQVWGTEAFF. Here the CDR3 DNA reads TGCGCCAGCAGCCAAGTCTGGGGAACTGAAGCTTTCTTT.

This clone was picked up one time. The chain links TRBV5-4 to TRBJ2-5; weak D call: TRBD2 (5 bases). Germline V gene lookup returns CDR1 SGHNT and CDR2 YYREEE (reference sequence). CDR3 size: 17 residues. Between the trimmed V and J ends, which lost 0 bases and 0 bases, there was a span of 15 bases. CDR3 DNA sequence: TGTGCCAGCAGCTTGGTCCGTTCGCGGGTGTACCAAGAGACCCAGTACTTC. It is translated as CASSLVRSRVYQETQYF.

This rearrangement joins TRBV29-1 to TRBJ1-1; no firm D call. V lost 6 bases and J lost 1, with 12 bases in between. This CDR3 contains 13 residues. Germline V CDR1 and CDR2: SQVTM, ANQGSEA. CDR3 nucleotide sequence: TGCAGCGTACCGGAAGTCGCGAACACTGAAGCTTTCTTT. Its protein is CSVPEVANTEAFF. The variable domain in full, completed from reference TRBV29-1 and TRBJ1-1, reads SAVISQKPSRDICQRGTSLTIQCQVDSQVTMMFWYRQQPGQSLTLIATANQGSEATYESGFVIDKFPISRPNLTFSTLTVSNMSPEDSSIYLCSVPEVANTEAFFGQGTRLTVV.

This chain uses TRBV28 with TRBJ2-1; TRBD2 aligns across 13 bases. Germline-derived CDR1 and CDR2 are MDHEN and SYDVKM. The J segment lost 7 bases and the V segment lost 6 bases, leaving 9 bases of the junction unmatched. The CDR3 runs 16 residues. CDR3 sequence (DNA): TGTGCCAGCAGCCCAGGGACTAGCGGGGTCCAGAATGAGCAGTTCTTC. As protein: CASSPGTSGVQNEQFF.

The chain carries TRBV5-4 and TRBJ2-6; no firm D call. Between the trimmed V and J ends, which lost 4 bases and 3 bases, there was a span of 8 bases. The CDR3 length is 14 residues. Looked up from germline, CDR1 is SGHNT and CDR2 is YYREEE (reference sequence). CDR3 protein: CASSPPYGANVLTF. The CDR3 DNA reads TGTGCCAGCAGCCCCCCCTATGGGGCCAACGTCCTGACTTTC.

This clone has only a few counts. This chain connects TRBV25-1 to TRBJ2-5; D not resolved. The CDR3 runs to 18 residues. Trimming removed 4 bases at V and 5 bases at J, with 26 bases between. Germline assignment: CDR1 MGHDK and CDR2 SYGVNS. CDR3 residues: CASSGFVEDVGRGETQYF. As DNA, the CDR3 is TGTGCCAGCAGTGGTTTTGTCGAGGACGTCGGACGTGGTGAGACCCAGTACTTC.

This chain uses TRBV5-6 with TRBJ2-7; 9 bases agree with TRBD2. Germline V lookup: CDR1 SGHDT, CDR2 YYEEEE. The ends lost 0 bases at V and 5 bases at J; junction bases unmatched: 6. The CDR3 length is 15 residues. The CDR3 DNA reads as TGTGCCAGCAGCTTGGGGGGACTAGCCGGGGACGAGCAGTACTTC. Residues: CASSLGGLAGDEQYF.

The chain joins TRBV9 to TRBJ2-3; 14 bases map to TRBD2. V was clipped by 4 bases and J by 6 bases; unmatched bases: 4. Germline CDR1 and CDR2: SGDLS and YYNGEE. The CDR3 runs 15 residues. The DNA of the CDR3 is TGTGCCAGCAGCTCGGGACTAGCGGGAGAGGATACGCAGTATTTT. It yields the protein CASSSGLAGEDTQYF.

The chain couples TRBV11-3 to TRBJ1-2, with D tentatively TRBD1 (5 bases). Germline V gene sequence: CDR1 SGHNT, CDR2 YENEEA. V gave up 1 base and J gave up 4 bases, with 13 bases separating them. The CDR3 has 15 amino acids. Here the CDR3 reads CASSLVQGASYGYTF. Here the CDR3 DNA reads TGTGCCAGCAGCTTAGTCCAGGGCGCGAGCTATGGCTACACCTTC.

This chain uses TRBV6-1 with TRBJ1-1; 7 nucleotides line up with TRBD1. Per germline, CDR1 MNHNS and CDR2 SASEGT. The V segment lost 6 bases and the J segment 5 bases; nucleotides outside the gene matches: 9. The CDR3 is made up of 14 amino acids. As DNA, the CDR3 is TGTGCCAGCAGGGTGACAGGGTCGAGTACTGAAGCTTTCTTT. Protein sequence: CASRVTGSSTEAFF.

The chain joins TRBV6-1 to TRBJ1-1; weak D call: TRBD1 (6 bases). Trimming removed 2 bases from V and 6 bases from J, with 22 bases in between. Germline CDR1 reads MNHNS; CDR2 reads SASEGT. The CDR3 is 17 amino acids. The CDR3 DNA follows: TGTGCCAGCAGTGAATCTAGGCTTGGCAGGGGAGGGGCTGAAGCTTTCTTT. This encodes CASSESRLGRGGAEAFF.